This T cell receptor beta chain was obtained from a study of blood T cells in healthy people across ages. Findings and limits, study-wide: Total diversity from one million sequenced T cells was likely underestimated.

With a J-beta primer mix and a sample-barcoded 5' primer, a second PCR ran about 7 to 12 cycles. TCRdb analysed the 5' RACE reads with MiXCR anew, one entry per CDR3 protein. This table holds around 280,000 distinct CDR3 sequences, roughly 29% found once. Sample donors were healthy Caucasian individuals that came from Russia, aged roughly 6 to 100. The germline V gene has CDR1 SGHTA and CDR2 FQGNSA. Trimming left V 4 bases short and J 2 bases short, with 11 bases between. The CDR3 is 14 residues long. Comment on this clonotype: Its target is unknown.

The receptor comes from a woman aged 65 to 85 in good health. The sequencing sample was made of blood. The V gene is TRBV7-2, the J gene TRBJ2-5; D remains ambiguous. The CDR3: CASSSTCGQETQYF. The CDR3 nucleotides read TGTGCCAGCAGCTCGACTTGCGGACAAGAGACCCAGTACTTC.